One and the same sample provided the 25 T cell receptor beta chains below, sequenced in a study of regulatory T cells in long-lasting Graves disease. This sample's time point: newly diagnosed GD, antithyroid drugs for less than 3 months. PBMC-extracted RNA yielded the TCR library. Assembly of TCR beta libraries relied on iRepertoire HTBI primers together with Arm-PCR of CDR3 regions. TCRdb called the multiplex PCR reads again in MiXCR, with one record for every CDR3 protein. Found here are 400,000 to 450,000 distinct CDR3 sequences, about 15% of them singletons; the top ten hold approximately 16%. The same specimen was also included in a second study, on T cells in Graves' hyperthyroidism and ophthalmopathy.

Sequences were derived from peripheral blood mononuclear cells (PBMCs), sampled at new diagnosis, from a patient treated with antithyroid drugs. Source of these receptors: a woman aged 25 to 39 with Graves disease.

There are many counts of this clonotype. CDR3 residues: CASGPGVSYEQYF. In DNA, the CDR3 is TGTGCTAGTGGTCCGGGAGTCTCCTACGAGCAGTACTTC. The chain has TRBV12-5 and TRBJ2-7; the D gene is possibly TRBD2 (6 bases). The V end was cut by 5 bases, the J end by 0 bases, with 8 bases between. The CDR3 runs to 13 residues. From germline, CDR1 is LGHNT and CDR2 FRNRAP.

At least ten counts were recorded for this clonotype. V usage is TRBV2 and J usage is TRBJ2-6, with TRBD1 matching 8 bases. CDR3 size: 15 residues. CDR1 SNHLY and CDR2 FYNNEI come from the germline V gene. V shed 4 bases, J shed 4 bases, and the junction held 3 bases outside the gene matches. CDR3 loop: CASSGQGNGANVLTF. The CDR3 DNA reads TGTGCCAGCAGTGGACAGGGGAACGGGGCCAACGTCCTGACTTTC. The full variable domain, rest sourced from reference TRBV2 and TRBJ2-6, is EPEVTQTPSHQVTQMGQEVILRCVPISNHLYFYWYRQILGQKVEFLVSFYNNEISEKSEIFDDQFSVERPDGSNFTLKIRSTKLEDSAMYFCASSGQGNGANVLTFGAGSRLTVL.

This clonotype was seen at least ten times. This sequence joins TRBV13 and TRBJ2-5; D unclear. Deletions cut 4 bases from V and 5 bases from J, with 5 bases between. The germline CDR1 and CDR2 sequences are PRHDT and FYEKMQ (reference sequence). CDR3 size: 11 residues. The CDR3 coding sequence is TGTGCCAGCAGCTACCGGGAGACCCAGTACTTC. It is translated as CASSYRETQYF. Full variable domain (remainder filled in from reference TRBV13 and TRBJ2-5): AAGVIQSPRHLIKEKRETATLKCYPIPRHDTVYWYQQGPGQDPQFLISFYEKMQSDKGSIPDRFSAQQFSDYHSELNMSSLELGDSALYFCASSYRETQYFGPGTRLLVL.

This clonotype came up many times. J is TRBJ2-7 and V is TRBV12-3 or TRBV12-4; TRBD1 aligns across 9 bases. The J segment lost 2 bases and the V segment lost 6 bases, leaving 5 bases of the junction unmatched. This CDR3 has 14 residues. The CDR3 loop reads CASSLGQGPYEQYF. CDR3 nucleotides: TGTGCCAGCAGCTTGGGACAGGGCCCCTACGAGCAGTACTTC.

This clonotype was seen repeatedly, ten times or more. The CDR3 nucleotides read TGCGCCAGCAGTCCTGGACGGCGGGACAACACCGGGGAGCTGTTTTTT. This gives the protein CASSPGRRDNTGELFF. This chain connects TRBV5-1 to TRBJ2-2; weak D call: TRBD2 (6 bases). The CDR3 length is 16 residues. Trimming removed 5 bases at V and 2 bases at J, with 16 bases between. The germline V gene encodes CDR1 SGHRS and CDR2 YFSETQ.

The chain carries TRBV20-1 and TRBJ1-4; D unclear. CDR1 and CDR2 (germline): DFQATT, SNEGSKA (reference sequence). Deletions cut 3 bases from V and 15 bases from J, with 14 bases between. This CDR3 is built from 11 residues. The CDR3: CSASIGGEVFF. In DNA, the CDR3 is TGCAGTGCTAGCATAGGCGGGGAGGTGTTTTTT.

Regarding this clonotype: A much bigger clone sits one base away, suggesting this may be a read error. The chain has TRBV24-1 and TRBJ2-1; 7 bases agree with TRBD1. This CDR3 comprises 17 residues. The germline V gene encodes CDR1 KGHDR and CDR2 SFDVKD. The CDR3 here is CATSEYRGTSSCNEQFF. CDR3 nucleotide sequence: TGTGCCACCAGTGAATACAGGGGAACGAGCTCCTGCAATGAGCAGTTCTTC.

The rearrangement joins TRBV6-1 to TRBJ1-1; possible D gene TRBD1, 5 bases. CDR3 length: 13 residues. V was pared by 5 bases and J by 11 bases, with 18 bases between. Germline lookup yields CDR1 MNHNS and CDR2 SASEGT. Here the CDR3 reads CASSMKQGGNAFF. The CDR3 DNA is TGTGCCAGCAGTATGAAGCAGGGCGGGAATGCTTTCTTT.

The gene calls are TRBV28 and TRBJ2-1; D is unclear. The CDR3 totals 14 residues. Between the trimmed V and J ends, which lost 2 bases and 5 bases, there was a span of 10 bases. The germline V gene has CDR1 MDHEN and CDR2 SYDVKM. In DNA form, the CDR3 reads TGTGCCAGCAGTTTAAGGGTCAGTAACAATGAGCAGTTCTTC. It specifies CASSLRVSNNEQFF.

The chain joins TRBV19 to TRBJ2-3; D ambiguous. The V and J ends lost 4 bases and 3 bases respectively, with 20 bases between them. The CDR3 has 17 residues. Germline loops: CDR1 LNHDA, CDR2 SQIVND (reference sequence). CDR3 coding DNA: TGTGCCAGTAGTACCAATACGCCACGGAGCGAGACAGATACGCAGTATTTT. It yields the protein CASSTNTPRSETDTQYF.

This clonotype was counted at least ten times. This chain connects TRBV18 to TRBJ2-7, with D unresolved. V was trimmed by 3 bases and J by 6 bases, leaving 9 bases between them. Looked up from germline, CDR1 is KGHSH and CDR2 is LQKENI. This CDR3 is built from 12 residues. The DNA for the CDR3 is TGTGCCAGCTCACCTCCTGACGGCGAGCAGTACTTC. Its translation: CASSPPDGEQYF. Looking up the rest from reference TRBV18 and TRBJ2-7 gives the full variable domain: NAGVMQNPRHLVRRRGQEARLRCSPMKGHSHVYWYRQLPEEGLKFMVYLQKENIIDESGMPKERFSAEFPKEGPSILRIQQVVRGDSAAYFCASSPPDGEQYFGPGTRLTVT.

This clonotype appeared many times. The chain combines TRBV20-1 with TRBJ1-5; tentative D call: TRBD1 (5 bases). The CDR3 spans 13 residues. Per the germline V gene, CDR1 is DFQATT and CDR2 is SNEGSKA (reference sequence). V dropped 5 bases and J dropped 10 bases, with 18 bases sitting between them. This chain's CDR3 is CSAVDVGVEPQHF. The DNA of the CDR3 is TGCAGTGCTGTCGACGTGGGGGTTGAACCCCAGCATTTT.

The genes are TRBV19 and TRBJ1-2, with no clear D. This CDR3 comprises 14 residues. Germline V gene sequence: CDR1 LNHDA, CDR2 SQIVND (reference sequence). V lost 10 bases to trimming and J lost 4 bases, with 19 bases between them. In DNA form, the CDR3 reads TGTGCCATTCCTGGTGCGCTTTCCCCCTATGGCTACACCTTC. Translated, it gives CAIPGALSPYGYTF.

This clonotype came up a few times. This chain connects TRBV6-2 or TRBV6-3 to TRBJ2-1; TRBD2 aligns across 14 bases. The CDR3 totals 15 residues. Trimming at V came to 5 bases and at J to 8 bases, leaving 5 bases not matched to a gene. The V gene's germline CDR1 is MNHEY and CDR2 SVGEGT. CDR3 in amino acids: CASSGTSGSGDEQFF. The CDR3 DNA follows: TGTGCCAGCAGTGGGACTAGCGGGAGCGGGGATGAGCAGTTCTTC.

This clonotype was detected many times. The chain joins TRBV2 to TRBJ2-3; tentatively, D is TRBD1 (6 bases). Matching the DNA end better, TRBJ2-5 makes the J call doubtful. Per germline, CDR1 SNHLY and CDR2 FYNNEI. There are 11 residues in the CDR3. The CDR3 protein is CASKGVETQYF. In nucleotides, the CDR3 is TGTGCCAGCAAGGGGGTGGAGACCCAGTACTTC.

This clonotype has only a few counts. A much larger clone differs from this one at a single base, so this may be a read error. The chain couples TRBV11-3 to TRBJ2-5, with 11 bases lining up with TRBD1. This CDR3 spans 17 amino acids. V shed 5 bases, J shed 2 bases, and the junction held 10 bases outside the gene matches. CDR1 SGHNT and CDR2 YENEEA come from the germline V gene. This CDR3 reads CASSPGQGGLGQETQYF. The CDR3 DNA sequence: TGTGCCAGCAGCCCGGGACAGGGGGGCCTGGGGCAAGAGACCCAGTACTTC.

The genes are TRBV20-1 and TRBJ2-7; maybe TRBD1 (7 bases). V was pared by 1 base and J by 1 base, with 14 bases between. CDR3 size: 15 residues. Germline CDR1 DFQATT, CDR2 SNEGSKA (reference sequence). The DNA of the CDR3 is TGCAGTGCTAGAGCGGGGGCCAGGGGGTCCTACGAGCAGTACTTC. Translated: CSARAGARGSYEQYF.

This clonotype was detected ten times or more. The chain employs TRBV12-3 or TRBV12-4 and TRBJ2-7; no reliable D call. This CDR3 has 12 amino acids. Trimming stripped 6 bases from V and 6 bases from J, with 12 bases between. This CDR3 is CASRPGFGEQYF. The CDR3, as DNA: TGTGCCAGCAGGCCAGGATTTGGCGAGCAGTACTTC.

This chain connects TRBV10-2 to TRBJ2-2; 12 bases map to TRBD2. This CDR3 contains 16 residues. Germline V gives CDR1 WSHSY, CDR2 SAAADI. The V gene end was trimmed by 2 bases and the J gene end by 8 bases; junction bases not matched to a gene: 6. The CDR3 loop is CASSEKWTSGTGELFF. In DNA, the CDR3 is TGCGCCAGCAGTGAGAAGTGGACTAGCGGGACTGGGGAGCTGTTTTTT.

This clonotype was seen at least ten times. This chain joins TRBV20-1 and TRBJ2-1; D gene uncertain. Germline CDR1 DFQATT, CDR2 SNEGSKA (reference sequence). This CDR3 region has 14 residues. V was trimmed by 4 bases and J by 2 bases, leaving 12 bases between them. The CDR3 here is CSAKGNWAYNEQFF. CDR3 bases: TGCAGTGCTAAGGGAAATTGGGCCTACAATGAGCAGTTCTTC.

The chain recombines TRBV20-1 with TRBJ2-6; D not resolved. V was trimmed by 7 bases and J by 0 bases, leaving 4 bases between them. CDR1 and CDR2 (germline): DFQATT, SNEGSKA (reference sequence). This CDR3 spans 12 amino acids. The DNA for the CDR3 is TGCAGTGTCGCCTCTGGGGCCAACGTCCTGACTTTC. It is translated as CSVASGANVLTF.

The V gene is TRBV5-4, the J gene TRBJ2-1; 11 bases align to TRBD2. In germline, CDR1 is SGHNT, CDR2 YYREEE (reference sequence). The CDR3 extends over 17 amino acids. The V gene end was trimmed by 6 bases and the J gene end by 2 bases; junction bases not matched to a gene: 10. The CDR3 protein is CASNPRLAGTPYNEQFF. CDR3 sequence (DNA): TGTGCCAGCAACCCCCGACTAGCGGGGACACCCTACAATGAGCAGTTCTTC. The whole variable domain, remainder taken from reference TRBV5-4 and TRBJ2-1, is ETGVTQSPTHLIKTRGQQVTLRCSSQSGHNTVSWYQQALGQGPQFIFQYYREEENGRGNFPPRFSGLQFPNYSSELNVNALELDDSALYLCASNPRLAGTPYNEQFFGPGTRLTVL.

This clonotype was recorded a few times. The V and J genes are TRBV20-1 and TRBJ1-5; no definite D call. The length of the CDR3 is 17 residues. V shed 6 bases and J shed 4 bases, with 25 bases lying between them. Germline V gene data show CDR1 as DFQATT and CDR2 as SNEGSKA (reference sequence). In DNA form, the CDR3 reads TGCAGTGCGCTCCTCCCTGGGTTAGGGTTAAGAAATCAGCCCCAGCATTTT. It yields the protein CSALLPGLGLRNQPQHF.

This clonotype was recorded at least ten times. The chain recombines TRBV28 with TRBJ2-7; D remains ambiguous. The V and J ends lost 2 bases and 5 bases respectively, with 1 base between them. The CDR3 has 10 residues. Germline V gene sequence: CDR1 MDHEN, CDR2 SYDVKM. The CDR3, as DNA: TGTGCCAGCAGTTTACACGAGCAGTACTTC. This sequence encodes CASSLHEQYF.

The chain combines TRBV2 with TRBJ2-5, with TRBD1 as a possible D gene (5 bases). V was trimmed by 7 bases and J by 0 bases, leaving 15 bases between them. Per the germline V gene, CDR1 is SNHLY and CDR2 is FYNNEI. The CDR3 consists of 15 residues. The DNA for the CDR3 is TGTGCCAGCATGGAAGGGGTGACAAACCAAGAGACCCAGTACTTC. Translation: CASMEGVTNQETQYF. The full variable domain, in which reference TRBV2 and TRBJ2-5 provide the parts outside the CDR3, is EPEVTQTPSHQVTQMGQEVILRCVPISNHLYFYWYRQILGQKVEFLVSFYNNEISEKSEIFDDQFSVERPDGSNFTLKIRSTKLEDSAMYFCASMEGVTNQETQYFGPGTRLLVL.